This record looks at one T cell receptor beta chain sequence and its context. Produced via immunoSEQ multiplex PCR; TCRdb's table is partial and in-frame only. The sample contains hundreds of thousands of clones, about 98% of which appear only once. This sample was taken from a study of shared clonotypes between healthy human individuals. CD45RO-negative CD8 cells positively selected for CCR7 made up the naive population, which excluded terminally differentiated effector memory CD45RA+ cells. Input material: naive CD8+ T cells sorted from blood. The sequence derives from a man aged 30 to 45 in good health.

The CDR3 reads CASSVDGRAFYNEQFF. CDR3 nucleotides: TGTGCCAGCAGCGTAGACGGGAGGGCCTTCTACAATGAGCAGTTCTTC. The chain joins TRBV9 to TRBJ2-1; 8 bases are a match to TRBD2. V dropped 0 bases and J dropped 3; count of bases not matched to a gene: 5. CDR1 and CDR2 from the germline V gene are SGDLS and YYNGEE. The CDR3 is 16 amino acids.